This entry is about one T cell receptor (beta chain). This sample stems from a study of blood T cell repertoires in COVID-19. Study overall: PBMCs, B-cell-depleted T cells, or T cells provided the cDNA or gDNA that made up the material.

Profiled with immunoSEQ multiplex PCR; TCRdb holds only in-frame clones, not every one. The table lists fewer than 80,000 clones, about 86% of them singletons. Seattle's enrolled individuals joined amid active infection and were then monitored longitudinally. The CDR3 length is 15 residues. J lost 6 bases, V lost 5 bases, and 8 bases had no gene match. Germline CDR1 SGHTA, CDR2 FQGTGA. This receptor was obtained from a man older than 75 with COVID-19, enrolled during active disease. The rearrangement links TRBV7-3 to TRBJ1-4, with TRBD1 matching over 8 bases. Sequences were obtained from peripheral blood. The CDR3 DNA reads as TGTGCCAGCAGCCTACAGGGGGGGGCAGATGAAAAACTGTTTTTT. Translated, it gives CASSLQGGADEKLFF. The full variable domain, with the rest looked up from reference TRBV7-3 and TRBJ1-4, is GAGVSQTPSNKVTEKGKYVELRCDPISGHTALYWYRQSLGQGPEFLIYFQGTGAADDSGLPNDRFFAVRPEGSVSTLKIQRTERGDSAVYLCASSLQGGADEKLFFGSGTQLSVL.